The 17 T cell receptor beta chains presented below share a single source sample, sequenced in a study of beta chain features in type 1 diabetes. The authors reverse transcribed all of the isolated RNA, so sequencing captured expressed TCRB transcripts. Assay used: immunoSEQ multiplex PCR; TCRdb lists only in-frame clones, some missing. This table holds hundreds of thousands of clones, around an eighth found once. Sequenced input: naive CD4+ T cells from blood. These receptor sequences come from a man younger than 30 in good health.

This clone appeared a few times. The V call is TRBV7-9, the J call TRBJ1-5; D gene uncertain. In germline, CDR1 is SEHNR, CDR2 FQNEAQ (reference sequence). CDR3 length: 15 amino acids. V lost 3 bases and J lost 6, with 15 bases in between. The CDR3 DNA reads TGTGCCAGCAGCTTTTCTTCGACTGTGCCTCAGCCCCAGCATTTT. Translating it yields CASSFSSTVPQPQHF. The variable domain in full, with the rest retrieved from reference TRBV7-9 and TRBJ1-5, is DTGVSQNPRHKITKRGQNVTFRCDPISEHNRLYWYRQTLGQGPEFLTYFQNEAQLEKSRLLSDRFSAERPKGSFSTLEIQRTEQGDSAMYLCASSFSSTVPQPQHFGDGTRLSIL.

The V gene is TRBV7-2, the J gene TRBJ2-2; D is possibly TRBD1 (5 bases). V gave up 4 bases and J gave up 1 base, with 10 bases separating them. Germline V gene sequence: CDR1 SGHTA, CDR2 FQGNSA. The CDR3 covers 15 residues. As DNA, the CDR3 is TGTGCCAGCAGCTGGACACCTGAGAACACCGGGGAGCTGTTTTTT. Its translation: CASSWTPENTGELFF.

This clone appeared a few times. The rearrangement uses TRBV25-1 and TRBJ1-6, with D possibly TRBD1 on 6 matching bases. CDR1 and CDR2 (germline): MGHDK, SYGVNS. The CDR3 extends over 14 amino acids. V was trimmed by 3 bases and J by 6 bases, leaving 9 bases between them. The CDR3 DNA sequence: TGTGCCAGCAGTGATAGGGGGGGTAATTCACCCCTCCACTTT. It encodes CASSDRGGNSPLHF.

A few counts support this clone. The V and J genes are TRBV7-2 and TRBJ1-5; D is unclear. Germline-derived CDR1 and CDR2 are SGHTA and FQGNSA. V lost 2 bases to trimming and J lost 5 bases, with 10 bases between them. This CDR3 is built from 14 residues. The CDR3 here is CASSLITVDQPQHF. CDR3 DNA sequence: TGTGCCAGCAGCTTAATAACAGTAGATCAGCCCCAGCATTTT.

The gene calls are TRBV28 and TRBJ1-5; D is unclear. The CDR3 runs to 15 residues. V was shortened by 3 bases and J by 1 base, with 10 bases between the two germline ends. The germline V gene has CDR1 MDHEN and CDR2 SYDVKM. The CDR3 DNA reads as TGTGCCAGCAGTTTCGAGGGATTGAGCAATCAGCCCCAGCATTTT. Translated, it gives CASSFEGLSNQPQHF.

A few counts support this clone. The V call is TRBV5-1, the J call TRBJ1-3; 7 bases map to TRBD1. With 2 bases clipped from V and 4 bases from J, the junction kept 6 bases outside the gene matches. This CDR3 is built from 15 residues. Germline V gene lookup returns CDR1 SGHRS and CDR2 YFSETQ. DNA for the CDR3: TGCGCCAGCAGCTTTGAGACAGGGAAGGGAAACACCATATATTTT. It yields the protein CASSFETGKGNTIYF.

The table lists this clone with a few counts. The chain joins TRBV18 to TRBJ1-3; TRBD1 matches at 7 bases. CDR1 KGHSH and CDR2 LQKENI come from the germline V gene. This CDR3 comprises 16 residues. The junction had 5 bases not matched to a gene; V was cut back by 2 bases and J by 1 base. The CDR3 here is CASSPNPRGSGNTIYF. The DNA for the CDR3 is TGTGCCAGCTCACCAAACCCCAGGGGGTCTGGAAACACCATATATTTT.

This clone was observed a few times. The V gene is TRBV10-3, the J gene TRBJ1-1; the match to TRBD1 covers 7 bases. The CDR3 has 14 amino acids. V shed 6 bases and J 2 bases; nucleotides not matched to a gene: 6. From germline, CDR1 is ENHRY and CDR2 SYGVKD. This chain's CDR3 is CAIRLDRDNTEAFF. DNA of the CDR3: TGTGCCATCAGATTAGACAGGGACAACACTGAAGCTTTCTTT.

This chain links TRBV28 with TRBJ2-7; TRBD1 matches 9 bases. V trimming: 3 bases; J trimming: 3 bases; junction bases outside the gene matches: 6. This CDR3 has 15 amino acids. The germline V gene has CDR1 MDHEN and CDR2 SYDVKM. The CDR3 region has the DNA TGTGCCAGCAGTTTTCCGGGACAGGGAGACTACGAGCAGTACTTC. It specifies CASSFPGQGDYEQYF. Variable domain in full (rest from reference TRBV28 and TRBJ2-7): DVKVTQSSRYLVKRTGEKVFLECVQDMDHENMFWYRQDPGLGLRLIYFSYDVKMKEKGDIPEGYSVSREKKERFSLILESASTNQTSMYLCASSFPGQGDYEQYFGPGTRLTVT.

The V and J genes are TRBV28 and TRBJ2-7; 11 nucleotides agree with TRBD1. Germline V gives CDR1 MDHEN, CDR2 SYDVKM. The CDR3 spans 15 residues. Trimming at V came to 6 bases and at J to 3 bases, leaving 7 bases not matched to a gene. CDR3 amino acids: CASSLTGQGVYEQYF. DNA of the CDR3: TGTGCCAGCAGCTTGACGGGACAGGGGGTCTACGAGCAGTACTTC.

This clone was observed a few times. This sequence joins TRBV2 and TRBJ2-1; D ambiguous. Trimming left V 6 bases short and J 8 bases short, with 17 bases between. There are 14 residues in the CDR3. Germline V gives CDR1 SNHLY, CDR2 FYNNEI. The CDR3 DNA reads TGTGCCAGCAGATCACCCGGGTCGTCGGATGAGCAGTTCTTC. Amino acids: CASRSPGSSDEQFF.

This clone was detected only a few times. This chain links TRBV4-2 with TRBJ1-5; possible D gene TRBD1, 5 bases. Germline CDR1 reads LGHNA; CDR2 reads YNFKEQ. V lost 2 bases and J lost 3, with 11 bases in between. This CDR3 spans 15 amino acids. CDR3 residues: CASSQIDSLNQPQHF. The CDR3 DNA is TGTGCCAGCAGCCAAATCGACAGCCTCAATCAGCCCCAGCATTTT.

This clone showed up just a few times. The V call is TRBV19, the J call TRBJ2-7; D uncertain. The germline gives CDR1 LNHDA, CDR2 SQIVND (reference sequence). CDR3 length: 14 residues. The V end was cut by 5 bases, the J end by 5 bases, with 16 bases between. The CDR3 nucleotides are TGTGCCAGTAGTGTGGTCCTCCTATCCAACGAGCAGTACTTC. It is translated as CASSVVLLSNEQYF.

The gene calls are TRBV5-6 and TRBJ2-5; 9 nucleotides match TRBD1. Germline lookup yields CDR1 SGHDT and CDR2 YYEEEE. Trimming cost V 4 bases and J 3 bases; bases outside gene matches: 7. The CDR3 spans 15 residues. The CDR3 loop is CASSDPGTGKETQYF. The CDR3 region has the DNA TGTGCCAGCAGCGATCCCGGGACAGGGAAAGAGACCCAGTACTTC. Full variable domain (rest looked up from reference TRBV5-6 and TRBJ2-5): DAGVTQSPTHLIKTRGQQVTLRCSPKSGHDTVSWYQQALGQGPQFIFQYYEEEERQRGNFPDRFSGHQFPNYSSELNVNALLLGDSALYLCASSDPGTGKETQYFGPGTRLLVL.

The chain is built from TRBV7-2 and TRBJ2-7; unclear D gene. Looked up from germline, CDR1 is SGHTA and CDR2 is FQGNSA. This CDR3 contains 13 residues. Trimming took 1 base from V and 0 from J, leaving 4 bases between them. The chain's CDR3 is CASSLGYSYEQYF. In DNA form, the CDR3 reads TGTGCCAGCAGCTTAGGTTACTCCTACGAGCAGTACTTC.

In the case of this clone: The sample contains more than one DNA sequence encoding this CDR3. The chain recombines TRBV30 with TRBJ2-7; D uncertain. V lost 1 base and J 4 bases, leaving 5 bases between the germline ends. The germline CDR1 and CDR2 sequences are GTSNPN and SVGIG (reference sequence). The CDR3 has 11 amino acids. CDR3 bases: TGTGCCTGGAGTGGGGCGTACGAGCAGTACTTC. As protein: CAWSGAYEQYF.

V is TRBV18 and J is TRBJ2-5, with D hard to call. The CDR3 contains 13 residues. V lost 2 bases to trimming and J lost 5 bases, with 9 bases between them. The germline V gene encodes CDR1 KGHSH and CDR2 LQKENI. The CDR3 coding sequence is TGTGCCAGCTCACCATGGCCCGGGGAGACCCAGTACTTC. This gives the protein CASSPWPGETQYF.